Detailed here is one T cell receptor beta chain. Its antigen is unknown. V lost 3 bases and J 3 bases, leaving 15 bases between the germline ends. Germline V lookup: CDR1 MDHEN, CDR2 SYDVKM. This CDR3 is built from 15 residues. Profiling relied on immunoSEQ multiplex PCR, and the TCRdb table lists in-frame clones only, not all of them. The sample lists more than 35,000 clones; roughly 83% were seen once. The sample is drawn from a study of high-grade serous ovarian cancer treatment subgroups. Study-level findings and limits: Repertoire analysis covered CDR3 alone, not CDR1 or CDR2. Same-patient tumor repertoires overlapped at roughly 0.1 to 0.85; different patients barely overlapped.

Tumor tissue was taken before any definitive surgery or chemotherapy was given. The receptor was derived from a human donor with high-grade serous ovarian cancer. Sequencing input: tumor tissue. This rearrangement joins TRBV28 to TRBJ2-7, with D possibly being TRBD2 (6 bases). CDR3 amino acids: CASSFLRGRFYEQYF. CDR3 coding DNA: TGTGCCAGCAGTTTTCTGCGGGGTAGATTCTACGAGCAGTACTTC.